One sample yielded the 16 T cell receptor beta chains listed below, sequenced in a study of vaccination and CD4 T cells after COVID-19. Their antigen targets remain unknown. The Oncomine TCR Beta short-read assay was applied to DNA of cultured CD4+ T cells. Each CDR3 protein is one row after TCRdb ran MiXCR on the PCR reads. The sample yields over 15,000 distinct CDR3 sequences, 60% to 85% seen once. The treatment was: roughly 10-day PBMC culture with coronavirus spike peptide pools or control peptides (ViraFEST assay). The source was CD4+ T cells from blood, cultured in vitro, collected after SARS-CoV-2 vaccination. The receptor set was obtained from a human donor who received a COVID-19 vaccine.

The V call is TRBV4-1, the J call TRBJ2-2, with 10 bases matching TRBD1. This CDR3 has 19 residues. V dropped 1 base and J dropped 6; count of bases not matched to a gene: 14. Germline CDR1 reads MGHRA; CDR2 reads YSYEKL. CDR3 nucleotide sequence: TGCGCCAGCAGCCAAGTAATCGGCGACAGGGGGCAAAAAGCCGGGGAGCTGTTTTTT. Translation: CASSQVIGDRGQKAGELFF.

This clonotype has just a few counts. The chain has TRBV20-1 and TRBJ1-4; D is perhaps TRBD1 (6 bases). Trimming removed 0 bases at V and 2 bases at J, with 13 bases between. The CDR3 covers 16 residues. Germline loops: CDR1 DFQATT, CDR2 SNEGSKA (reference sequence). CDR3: CSARDNRVSTNEKLFF. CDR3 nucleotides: TGCAGTGCTAGAGATAACAGGGTGTCTACTAATGAAAAACTGTTTTTT.

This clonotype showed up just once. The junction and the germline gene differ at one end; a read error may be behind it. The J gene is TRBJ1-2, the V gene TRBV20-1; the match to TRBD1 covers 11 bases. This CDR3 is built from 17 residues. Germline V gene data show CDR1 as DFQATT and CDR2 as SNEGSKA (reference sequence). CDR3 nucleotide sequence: TGTAGTGCTAGAGTCTATGGACAGGGGGCGAGGAGACATGGCTACACCTTC. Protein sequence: CSARVYGQGARRHGYTF.

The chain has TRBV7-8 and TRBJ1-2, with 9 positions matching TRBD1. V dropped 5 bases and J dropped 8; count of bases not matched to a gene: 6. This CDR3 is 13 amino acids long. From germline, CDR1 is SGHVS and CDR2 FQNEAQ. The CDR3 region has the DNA TGTGCCAGCAGCCCGGGACAGGGCGAGGGCTACACCTTC. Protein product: CASSPGQGEGYTF.

CDR3 DNA: TGTGCCAGCAGGCCGGACATTCGGGAGCTGTTTTTT. This translates into CASRPDIRELFF. The rearrangement uses TRBV28 and TRBJ2-2; the D gene is possibly TRBD1 (5 bases). V lost 6 bases to trimming and J lost 9 bases, with 11 bases between them. Germline CDR1 is MDHEN and CDR2 is SYDVKM. The CDR3 runs 12 residues.

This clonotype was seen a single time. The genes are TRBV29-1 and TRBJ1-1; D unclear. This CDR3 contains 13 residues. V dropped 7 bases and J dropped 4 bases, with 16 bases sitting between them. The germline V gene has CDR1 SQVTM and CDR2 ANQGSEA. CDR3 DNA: TGCAGCGCCCTCTCCGATCTGGCCACTGAAGCTTTCTTT. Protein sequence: CSALSDLATEAFF.

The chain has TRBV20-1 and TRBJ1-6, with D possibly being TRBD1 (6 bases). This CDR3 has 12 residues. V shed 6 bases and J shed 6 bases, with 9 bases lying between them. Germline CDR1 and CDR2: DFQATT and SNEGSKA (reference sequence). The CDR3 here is CSARDTNSPLHF. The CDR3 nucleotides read TGCAGTGCCAGGGACACTAATTCACCCCTCCACTTT.

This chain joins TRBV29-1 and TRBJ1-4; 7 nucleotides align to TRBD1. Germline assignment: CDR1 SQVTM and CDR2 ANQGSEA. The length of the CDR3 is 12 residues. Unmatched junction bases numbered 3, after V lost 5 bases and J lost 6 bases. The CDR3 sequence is CSVTDRDEKLFF. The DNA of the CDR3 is TGCAGCGTTACCGACAGGGATGAAAAACTGTTTTTT.

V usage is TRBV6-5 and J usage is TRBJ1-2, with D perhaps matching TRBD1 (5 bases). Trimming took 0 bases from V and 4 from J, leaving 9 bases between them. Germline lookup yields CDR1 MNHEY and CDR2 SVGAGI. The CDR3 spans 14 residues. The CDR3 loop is CASSYSRGTYGYTF. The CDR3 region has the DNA TGTGCCAGCAGTTACTCGCGGGGGACCTATGGCTACACCTTC.

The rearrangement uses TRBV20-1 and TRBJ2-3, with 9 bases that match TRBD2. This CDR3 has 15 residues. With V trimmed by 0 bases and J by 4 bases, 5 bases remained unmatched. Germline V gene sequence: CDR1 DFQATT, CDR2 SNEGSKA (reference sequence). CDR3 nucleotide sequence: TGCAGTGCTAGAGATCGGCGGGGGGGCTCAGATACGCAGTATTTT. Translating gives CSARDRRGGSDTQYF.

For the CDR3, the DNA is TGTGCCAGCAGCTTAGGAGTCGGCCTGGTAGGACCCCTCCACTTT. It translates to CASSLGVGLVGPLHF. This sequence joins TRBV7-2 and TRBJ1-6; D is unclear. The V and J ends lost 1 base and 12 bases respectively, with 16 bases between them. Germline V gives CDR1 SGHTA, CDR2 FQGNSA. The CDR3 consists of 15 residues.

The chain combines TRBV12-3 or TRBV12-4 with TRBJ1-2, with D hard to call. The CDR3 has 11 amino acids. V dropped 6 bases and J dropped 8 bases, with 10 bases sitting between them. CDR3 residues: CASSQRRGYTF. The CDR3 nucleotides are TGTGCCAGCAGCCAACGGAGGGGCTACACCTTC.

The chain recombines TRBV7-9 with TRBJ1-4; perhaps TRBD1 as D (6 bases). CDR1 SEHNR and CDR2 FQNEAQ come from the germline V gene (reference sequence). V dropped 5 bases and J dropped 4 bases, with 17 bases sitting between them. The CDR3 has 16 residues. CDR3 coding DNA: TGTGCCAGCAGCCCCCCCGGCCAGGGACATAATGAAAAACTGTTTTTT. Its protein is CASSPPGQGHNEKLFF.

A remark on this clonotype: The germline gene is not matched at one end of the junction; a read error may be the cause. The CDR3 loop reads CNAREPGQGLTDTQYF. The CDR3 DNA reads as TGCAATGCTAGGGAACCGGGACAGGGACTCACAGATACGCAGTATTTT. The chain carries TRBV20-1 and TRBJ2-3, with TRBD1 matching over 9 bases. The CDR3 contains 16 residues. Germline-derived CDR1 and CDR2 are DFQATT and SNEGSKA (reference sequence).

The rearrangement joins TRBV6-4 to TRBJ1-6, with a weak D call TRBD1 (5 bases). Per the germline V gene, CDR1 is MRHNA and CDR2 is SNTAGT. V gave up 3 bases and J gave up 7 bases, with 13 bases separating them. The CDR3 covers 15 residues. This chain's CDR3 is CASSDRGVGNSPLHF. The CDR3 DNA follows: TGTGCCAGCAGTGATCGAGGGGTGGGGAATTCACCCCTCCACTTT.

CDR3 loop: CASSYRQGGGYTF. The CDR3 DNA sequence: TGTGCCAGCAGTTACCGACAGGGGGGAGGCTACACCTTC. This chain connects TRBV27 to TRBJ1-2, with 9 positions matching TRBD1. The CDR3 runs to 13 residues. The V gene's germline CDR1 is MNHEY and CDR2 SMNVEV (reference sequence). V was clipped by 4 bases and J by 8 bases; unmatched bases: 5.